The 32 T cell receptor beta chains reported below all come from one sample, sequenced in a study of T cell responses to AZD1222 COVID-19 vaccine. The assay was immunoSEQ multiplex PCR, and TCRdb's table has in-frame clones only and misses some. Here the sample spans roughly 200,000 clones, about 94% being singletons. The starting material was peripheral blood, obtained 28 days after the second dose of the MenACWY control vaccine. The receptors shown here come from an adult who received the MenACWY meningococcal vaccine as a control.

V and J are TRBV3-1 (or the pseudogene TRBV3-2) and TRBJ1-3, with D possibly being TRBD1 (6 bases). Trimming removed 4 bases at V and 3 bases at J, with 13 bases between. Germline-derived CDR1 and CDR2 are LGHDT and YNNKEL (reference sequence). This CDR3 has 15 residues. The CDR3 sequence: CASSPWGAGGNTIYF. DNA of the CDR3: TGTGCCAGCAGCCCGTGGGGGGCTGGTGGAAACACCATATATTTT.

This sequence joins TRBV30 and TRBJ2-2; 7 bases fit TRBD2. The length of the CDR3 is 13 residues. Unmatched junction bases numbered 0, after V lost 0 bases and J lost 5 bases. Germline V gene data show CDR1 as GTSNPN and CDR2 as SVGIG (reference sequence). CDR3 amino acids: CAWSVGGTGELFF. In DNA form, the CDR3 reads TGTGCCTGGAGTGTGGGGGGGACCGGGGAGCTGTTTTTT.

V gene TRBV9 combines with J gene TRBJ1-3, with no clear D. Trimming pared 0 bases from V and 0 bases from J, leaving 16 bases between. The CDR3 covers 18 residues. CDR1 SGDLS and CDR2 YYNGEE come from the germline V gene. This CDR3 reads CASSVGDWATTSGNTIYF. The CDR3 coding sequence is TGTGCCAGCAGCGTAGGGGATTGGGCGACTACCTCTGGAAACACCATATATTTT.

This rearrangement joins TRBV19 to TRBJ2-1; 9 bases align to TRBD2. V gave up 7 bases and J gave up 8 bases; unmatched junction bases: 12. This CDR3 contains 15 residues. Per germline, CDR1 LNHDA and CDR2 SQIVND (reference sequence). CDR3 in DNA: TGTGCCAGTACTCCTAGCGGGGCCGTTCTCTATGAGCAGTTCTTC. This codes for CASTPSGAVLYEQFF.

V gene TRBV12-3 or TRBV12-4 combines with J gene TRBJ1-1; D is possibly TRBD1 (6 bases). This CDR3 comprises 12 residues. With 7 bases removed from V and 4 bases from J, the gap between germline ends came to 10 bases. Here the CDR3 reads CASNLRGTEAFF. CDR3 nucleotides: TGTGCCAGCAATCTCAGGGGCACTGAAGCTTTCTTT.

This chain connects TRBV19 to TRBJ2-1; no clear D. CDR3 size: 15 residues. The V end was cut by 3 bases, the J end by 2 bases, with 11 bases between. The V gene's germline CDR1 is LNHDA and CDR2 SQIVND (reference sequence). The CDR3 sequence is CASSIGDNTYNEQFF. The CDR3 DNA reads as TGTGCCAGTAGTATCGGAGACAACACCTACAATGAGCAGTTCTTC.

This chain uses TRBV19 with TRBJ1-1, with D possibly matching TRBD1 (5 bases). Deletions cut 3 bases from V and 5 bases from J, with 10 bases between. CDR1 and CDR2 (germline): LNHDA, SQIVND (reference sequence). The CDR3 spans 13 residues. The CDR3 loop reads CASSIGGGTEAFF. The CDR3 nucleotides are TGTGCCAGTAGTATTGGGGGTGGGACTGAAGCTTTCTTT.

This clone was counted only a few times. The chain has TRBV28 and TRBJ1-4; TRBD1 matches at 8 bases. V was clipped by 6 bases and J by 3 bases; unmatched bases: 6. CDR3 length: 15 residues. CDR1 is MDHEN, CDR2 SYDVKM, per germline. The CDR3, as DNA: TGTGCCAGCAGCTCGCCGGGACAGGCTAATGAAAAACTGTTTTTT. This translates into CASSSPGQANEKLFF.

The rearrangement links TRBV28 to TRBJ1-2; the D is unclear. The V gene lost 6 bases and the J gene lost 5 bases, with 7 bases spanning the gap. Germline CDR1 reads MDHEN; CDR2 reads SYDVKM. The CDR3 has 11 residues. The CDR3 nucleotides read TGTGCCAGCAGGCTCGAATATGGCTACACCTTC. It codes for CASRLEYGYTF.

CDR3 bases: TGTGCCAGTAGGGACAGGGGTGTTGGCTACACCTTC. Translated: CASRDRGVGYTF. The chain couples TRBV28 to TRBJ1-2; TRBD1 aligns across 10 bases. Germline CDR1 and CDR2: MDHEN and SYDVKM. V lost 9 bases and J lost 7; bases outside the gene matches: 5. This CDR3 region has 12 residues.

This chain links TRBV29-1 with TRBJ2-5; D gene uncertain. The CDR3 spans 14 residues. V lost 5 bases, J lost 4 bases, and 17 bases lay in between. In germline, CDR1 is SQVTM, CDR2 ANQGSEA. The CDR3: CSVRVSARRETQYF. The CDR3 region has the DNA TGCAGCGTTCGGGTGTCGGCGCGTAGAGAGACCCAGTACTTC. The full variable domain, in which reference TRBV29-1 and TRBJ2-5 provide the parts outside the CDR3, is SAVISQKPSRDICQRGTSLTIQCQVDSQVTMMFWYRQQPGQSLTLIATANQGSEATYESGFVIDKFPISRPNLTFSTLTVSNMSPEDSSIYLCSVRVSARRETQYFGPGTRLLVL.

The chain is built from TRBV30 and TRBJ1-6, with D uncertain. Looked up from germline, CDR1 is GTSNPN and CDR2 is SVGIG (reference sequence). The CDR3 sequence is 15 residues long. V lost 4 bases to trimming and J lost 14 bases, with 24 bases between them. The CDR3 nucleotides are TGTGCCTGGACCCTAGATGACCCGAAGTTTCGGGCCCTCCACTTT. As protein: CAWTLDDPKFRALHF.

V is TRBV27 and J is TRBJ2-7; 8 bases match TRBD1. Germline CDR1 is MNHEY and CDR2 is SMNVEV (reference sequence). The CDR3 extends over 15 amino acids. Unmatched junction bases numbered 8, after V lost 5 bases and J lost 2 bases. The CDR3 nucleotides read TGTGCCAGCAGTACTCCGGGACAGGTACCCTACGAGCAGTACTTC. This codes for CASSTPGQVPYEQYF.

This rearrangement joins TRBV28 to TRBJ2-5; 7 bases match TRBD2. Unmatched junction bases numbered 6, after V lost 6 bases and J lost 5 bases. CDR1 is MDHEN, CDR2 SYDVKM, per germline. The CDR3 is 13 residues long. DNA for the CDR3: TGTGCCAGCAGACAGACCGGGAGGGAGACCCAGTACTTC. Amino acid sequence: CASRQTGRETQYF.

The V and J genes are TRBV6-2 or TRBV6-3 and TRBJ2-4, with 13 bases that match TRBD2. This CDR3 has 19 residues. The V gene's germline CDR1 is MNHEY and CDR2 SVGEGT. Trimming cost V 4 bases and J 1 base; bases outside gene matches: 10. The CDR3: CASSSPLLAGGHAKNIQYF. Here the CDR3 DNA reads TGTGCCAGCAGTTCCCCTTTACTAGCGGGGGGGCATGCCAAAAACATTCAGTACTTC.

The V call is TRBV30, the J call TRBJ1-2, with D possibly matching TRBD1 (6 bases). Trimming took off 0 bases at V and 3 bases at J, with 14 bases between the two ends. The germline CDR1 and CDR2 sequences are GTSNPN and SVGIG (reference sequence). CDR3 length: 15 residues. In DNA, the CDR3 is TGTGCCTGGAGTGTAACTGAGACAGGAGACTATGGCTACACCTTC. As protein: CAWSVTETGDYGYTF. The whole variable domain, filled in from reference TRBV30 and TRBJ1-2, reads SQTIHQWPATLVQPVGSPLSLECTVEGTSNPNLYWYRQAAGRGLQLLFYSVGIGQISSEVPQNLSASRPQDRQFILSSKKLLLSDSGFYLCAWSVTETGDYGYTFGSGTRLTVV.

The chain uses TRBV9 and TRBJ2-7, with 7 nucleotides matching TRBD2. Germline assignment: CDR1 SGDLS and CDR2 YYNGEE. With V trimmed by 4 bases and J by 5 bases, 15 bases remained unmatched. The CDR3 covers 16 residues. CDR3 residues: CASSTLGGSLGDEQYF. Written as DNA, the CDR3 is TGTGCCAGCAGCACCTTGGGGGGGTCCCTCGGGGACGAGCAGTACTTC.

The table lists this clone with a count of one. The rearrangement joins TRBV7-2 to TRBJ2-4; D unresolved. Trimming cost V 1 base and J 8 bases, with 9 bases left between them. CDR3 length: 13 residues. Germline CDR1 reads SGHTA; CDR2 reads FQGNSA. This chain's CDR3 is CASSLGGGDIQYF. CDR3 coding DNA: TGTGCCAGCAGCTTAGGGGGTGGAGACATTCAGTACTTC. Full variable domain (outside the CDR3, taken from reference TRBV7-2 and TRBJ2-4): GAGVSQSPSNKVTEKGKDVELRCDPISGHTALYWYRQSLGQGLEFLIYFQGNSAPDKSGLPSDRFSAERTGGSVSTLTIQRTQQEDSAVYLCASSLGGGDIQYFGAGTRLSVL.

A remark on this clone: The sample has other DNA sequences that encode this CDR3 too. This chain uses TRBV6-5 with TRBJ2-7; TRBD2 matches at 9 bases. Trimming cost V 0 bases and J 0 bases; bases outside gene matches: 3. The CDR3 is 16 residues long. Germline CDR1 and CDR2: MNHEY and SVGAGI. This CDR3 reads CASSYSTSGSSYEQYF. CDR3 coding DNA: TGTGCCAGCAGTTACTCGACTAGCGGAAGCTCCTACGAGCAGTACTTC.

This sequence joins TRBV27 and TRBJ2-4, with TRBD1 as a possible D gene (6 bases). Trimming cost V 3 bases and J 8 bases, with 14 bases left between them. This CDR3 spans 14 amino acids. In germline, CDR1 is MNHEY, CDR2 SMNVEV (reference sequence). CDR3 DNA sequence: TGTGCCAGCAGTTTGACAGGACTTCGGGACATTCAGTACTTC. This gives the protein CASSLTGLRDIQYF.

The chain has TRBV7-8 and TRBJ2-1, with D hard to call. V lost 5 bases, J lost 9 bases, and 11 bases lay in between. The CDR3 sequence is 12 residues long. Per germline, CDR1 SGHVS and CDR2 FQNEAQ. The CDR3 region is CASSGLSGEQFF. In DNA form, the CDR3 reads TGTGCCAGCAGCGGGTTGTCTGGTGAGCAGTTCTTC.

CDR3 nucleotides: TGTGCCAGTAAAGATACTAATGAAAAACTGTTTTTT. This encodes CASKDTNEKLFF. This chain links TRBV19 with TRBJ1-4; D gene ambiguous. Trimming stripped 7 bases from V and 2 bases from J, with 5 bases between. Germline-derived CDR1 and CDR2 are LNHDA and SQIVND (reference sequence). This CDR3 is built from 12 residues.

V is TRBV18 and J is TRBJ1-5, with 8 bases fitting TRBD1. V lost 3 bases, J lost 1 base, and 5 bases stayed unmatched. CDR3 length equals 16 residues. Germline V gene sequence: CDR1 KGHSH, CDR2 LQKENI. The CDR3 nucleotides are TGTGCCAGCTCACCCCAGGGGGCTAGAAGCAATCAGCCCCAGCATTTT. This gives the protein CASSPQGARSNQPQHF.

The chain joins TRBV11-1 to TRBJ2-1; 10 bases align to TRBD2. Germline CDR1 is SGHAT and CDR2 is FQDESV (reference sequence). The CDR3 has 16 amino acids. The V gene end was trimmed by 5 bases and the J gene end by 4 bases; junction bases not matched to a gene: 8. CDR3 nucleotide sequence: TGTGCCAGCAGCCTATCCCTAGCGGGGGCGTACAATGAGCAGTTCTTC. As protein: CASSLSLAGAYNEQFF.

The rearrangement uses TRBV18 and TRBJ2-4, with a weak D call TRBD1 (5 bases). Germline CDR1 reads KGHSH; CDR2 reads LQKENI. The V end was cut by 3 bases, the J end by 7 bases, with 10 bases between. The length of the CDR3 is 13 residues. The CDR3 here is CASSPGQGNIQYF. The CDR3 bases are TGTGCCAGCTCACCGGGTCAGGGTAACATTCAGTACTTC. The full variable domain, its missing parts supplied by reference TRBV18 and TRBJ2-4, is NAGVMQNPRHLVRRRGQEARLRCSPMKGHSHVYWYRQLPEEGLKFMVYLQKENIIDESGMPKERFSAEFPKEGPSILRIQQVVRGDSAAYFCASSPGQGNIQYFGAGTRLSVL.

The chain is built from TRBV24-1 and TRBJ2-1; 14 nucleotides agree with TRBD2. With V trimmed by 10 bases and J by 6 bases, 16 bases remained unmatched. This CDR3 has 18 residues. CDR1 is KGHDR and CDR2 is SFDVKD in the germline V gene. The chain's CDR3 is CATGDSGLAGAARNEQFF. The CDR3 DNA reads as TGTGCCACGGGAGACTCGGGACTAGCGGGAGCAGCCCGCAATGAGCAGTTCTTC.

The gene calls are TRBV4-2 and TRBJ2-5; maybe TRBD1 (5 bases). CDR1 and CDR2 from the germline V gene are LGHNA and YNFKEQ. This CDR3 region has 15 residues. V was trimmed by 0 bases and J by 5 bases, leaving 13 bases between them. The DNA of the CDR3 is TGTGCCAGCAGCCAAGACGTGGCAGGGTGGGAGACCCAGTACTTC. It translates to CASSQDVAGWETQYF.

The chain combines TRBV28 with TRBJ1-3, with D unclear. Germline CDR1 is MDHEN and CDR2 is SYDVKM. The germline V and J ends were trimmed by 4 bases and 8 bases, with 15 bases remaining between them. This CDR3 contains 14 residues. Here the CDR3 DNA reads TGTGCCAGCAGTTCACCGACATTTACTCACACCATATATTTT. The encoded protein is CASSSPTFTHTIYF.

V is TRBV29-1 and J is TRBJ1-2, with 7 positions matching TRBD1. This CDR3 has 13 residues. V was clipped by 7 bases and J by 0 bases; unmatched bases: 5. CDR1 is SQVTM and CDR2 is ANQGSEA in the germline V gene. CDR3 bases: TGCAGCGGGATACAGGGGCCTAACTATGGCTACACCTTC. This gives the protein CSGIQGPNYGYTF.

The rearrangement uses TRBV27 and TRBJ2-1; 12 bases map to TRBD1. Per germline, CDR1 MNHEY and CDR2 SMNVEV (reference sequence). The CDR3 contains 17 residues. J gave up 10 bases and V 5 bases, and 15 bases lay outside the gene matches. For the CDR3, the DNA is TGTGCCAGCAGTCCGGTATCCCGGGACAGGGGGCGCCGGGAGCAGTTCTTC. Translation gives CASSPVSRDRGRREQFF.

This rearrangement joins TRBV18 to TRBJ2-7; D gene uncertain. This CDR3 contains 12 residues. CDR1 is KGHSH and CDR2 is LQKENI in the germline V gene. The ends were cut back, 0 bases at V and 5 bases at J, with 5 bases in the middle. CDR3 loop: CASSPPSDEQYF. CDR3 nucleotide sequence: TGTGCCAGCTCACCACCGTCAGACGAGCAGTACTTC.

The chain joins TRBV3-1 (or the pseudogene TRBV3-2) to TRBJ1-4; 8 positions agree with TRBD1. With 5 bases clipped from V and 4 bases from J, the junction kept 6 bases outside the gene matches. CDR1 and CDR2 from the germline V gene are LGHDT and YNNKEL (reference sequence). CDR3 length equals 15 residues. The CDR3 reads CASSESGGINEKLFF. The DNA for the CDR3 is TGTGCCAGCAGCGAGTCAGGGGGCATTAATGAAAAACTGTTTTTT.